This entry concerns a single TCR beta chain. The data were taken from a study of blood T cell repertoires in COVID-19. Study-level background: PBMCs, B-cell-depleted T cells, or T cells provided the cDNA or gDNA that made up the material.

Authors' methods: Researchers report that nucleated cell counts were estimated from reference gene primer amplification. Only in-frame clones appear in the TCRdb table, and some are missing; sequencing was by immunoSEQ multiplex PCR. For V, J and clone size, that table is used; D and trimming come from the DNA. The data show about 160,000 clones, 75% to 90% seen once. In germline, CDR1 is MNHNS, CDR2 SASEGT. Between the trimmed V and J ends, which lost 6 bases and 4 bases, there was a span of 10 bases. This CDR3 is 12 amino acids long. The sequence came from a human donor with acute or convalescent COVID-19. The donor label of this sample is uncertain. The chain is built from TRBV6-1 and TRBJ2-7; D perhaps matches TRBD2 (5 bases). The sample taken for sequencing was peripheral blood. CDR3 protein: CASSGVGYEQYF. The CDR3 bases are TGTGCCAGCAGCGGGGTCGGGTACGAGCAGTACTTC.